The 6 T cell receptor beta chains below all came from one sample that was sequenced in a study of identical twins. TCRdb passed the 5' RACE reads through MiXCR, listing each CDR3 protein once. The table includes roughly 710,000 distinct CDR3 sequences, 6% to 6.5% detected once. The material sequenced was naive T cells sorted from blood. The source is a man younger than 30 in good health.

This clonotype was found many times. The chain links TRBV5-1 to TRBJ1-6; D is unresolved. Trimming removed 0 bases at V and 7 bases at J, with 8 bases between. The CDR3 is 14 amino acids. Germline V gene lookup returns CDR1 SGHRS and CDR2 YFSETQ. The CDR3 here is CASSLGTSNSPLHF. As DNA, the CDR3 is TGCGCCAGCAGCTTGGGGACTTCGAATTCACCCCTCCACTTT.

This clonotype was seen at least ten times. V and J are TRBV4-2 and TRBJ1-3, with D possibly being TRBD1 (5 bases). This CDR3 spans 17 amino acids. Deletions cut 0 bases from V and 2 bases from J, with 14 bases between. CDR1 and CDR2 (germline): LGHNA, YNFKEQ. The CDR3 coding sequence is TGTGCCAGCAGCCAAGAAGATGGGGGACTTCCTGGAAACACCATATATTTT. Translated: CASSQEDGGLPGNTIYF.

This clonotype was detected ten times or more. V gene TRBV20-1 combines with J gene TRBJ1-2; 8 bases fit TRBD1. In germline, CDR1 is DFQATT, CDR2 SNEGSKA (reference sequence). The CDR3 covers 16 residues. V was pared by 3 bases and J by 4 bases, with 13 bases of the junction left unmatched. In DNA, the CDR3 is TGCAGTGCTAGGGGGTTTCGGGACAGGTCGGGCTATGGCTACACCTTC. Its translation is CSARGFRDRSGYGYTF.

V is TRBV7-9 and J is TRBJ1-1; 8 bases line up with TRBD1. J gave up 1 base and V 4 bases, and 11 bases lay outside the gene matches. The CDR3 extends over 17 amino acids. Germline-derived CDR1 and CDR2 are SEHNR and FQNEAQ (reference sequence). Written as DNA, the CDR3 is TGTGCCAGCAGCTCACCCCCGGCAGGGGGCACGAACACTGAAGCTTTCTTT. Encoded protein: CASSSPPAGGTNTEAFF.

In regard to this clonotype: Being one base from a much bigger clone, this may be a read error. For the CDR3, the DNA is TGTGCCGGCAGTTTAGGGACAGCGACCCAGTACTTC. It yields the protein CAGSLGTATQYF. V is TRBV12-3 or TRBV12-4 and J is TRBJ2-5; 7 positions agree with TRBD1. The CDR3 covers 12 residues.

This clonotype was found many times. The rearrangement links TRBV4-1 to TRBJ2-7, with TRBD1 identical over 8 bases. Losses at the gene ends were 2 bases for V and 2 bases for J; bases not matched to a gene: 5. The germline V gene has CDR1 MGHRA and CDR2 YSYEKL. This CDR3 is 15 amino acids long. The CDR3 region is CASSQLLTGAYEQYV. In nucleotides, the CDR3 is TGCGCCAGCAGCCAACTCCTGACAGGGGCCTACGAGCAGTACGTC.